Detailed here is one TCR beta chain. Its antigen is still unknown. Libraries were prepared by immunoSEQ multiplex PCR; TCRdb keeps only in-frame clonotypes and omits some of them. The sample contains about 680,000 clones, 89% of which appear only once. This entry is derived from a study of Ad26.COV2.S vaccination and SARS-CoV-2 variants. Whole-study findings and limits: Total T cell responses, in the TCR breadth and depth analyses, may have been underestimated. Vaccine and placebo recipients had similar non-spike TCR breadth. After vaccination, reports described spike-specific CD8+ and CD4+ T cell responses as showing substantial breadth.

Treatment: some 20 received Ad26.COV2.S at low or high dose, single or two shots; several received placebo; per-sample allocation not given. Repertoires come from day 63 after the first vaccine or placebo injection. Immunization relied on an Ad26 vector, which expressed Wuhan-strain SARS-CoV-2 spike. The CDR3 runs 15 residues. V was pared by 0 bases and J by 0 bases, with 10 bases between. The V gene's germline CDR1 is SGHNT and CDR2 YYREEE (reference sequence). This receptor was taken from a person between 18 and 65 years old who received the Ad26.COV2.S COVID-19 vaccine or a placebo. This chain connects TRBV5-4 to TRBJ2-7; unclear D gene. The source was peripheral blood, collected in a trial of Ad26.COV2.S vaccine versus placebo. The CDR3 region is CASSLAGPGSYEQYF. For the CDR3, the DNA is TGTGCCAGCAGCTTGGCTGGACCAGGCTCCTACGAGCAGTACTTC.